The clone carrying this T cell receptor (beta chain) was observed a few times. What it binds is unknown. The record originates from a study of vaccination and CD4 T cells after COVID-19. Cultured CD4+ T cells had their DNA profiled by the Oncomine TCR Beta short-read assay. MiXCR was run by TCRdb on the PCR reads, yielding one entry per CDR3 protein. The profile covers thousands of distinct CDR3 sequences, with roughly 18% appearing a single time and 20% to 25% taken by the ten largest. Regarding treatment: approximately 9-day PBMC culture with coronavirus spike peptide pools or control peptides (ViraFEST assay). It was before the COVID-19 pandemic (2011-2018) that the unexposed donor's CD4+ T cells were collected. Germline V CDR1 and CDR2: SGHRS, YFSETQ. The CDR3 consists of 11 residues. With 4 bases removed from V and 1 base from J, the gap between germline ends came to 2 bases.

The chain combines TRBV5-1 with TRBJ2-5; D remains ambiguous. Sequencing used CD4+ T cells from blood, cultured in vitro. The receptor comes from a human donor in good health. CDR3 sequence: CASSAQETQYF. CDR3 nucleotide sequence: TGCGCCAGCAGCGCCCAAGAGACCCAGTACTTC.